This is a list of T cell receptor beta chains from one sample in a study of type 1 regulatory T cells. Antigens for these TCRs are unknown. Each CDR3 protein is one row after TCRdb ran MiXCR on the reads. The sample holds 20,000 to 25,000 distinct CDR3 sequences, roughly 72% seen once. Sequences were obtained from cultured T cells, either the whole culture or a sorted T cell fraction (not recorded which). These receptors all come from a human donor in good health. Each CDR3 is given with its conserved first and last residue. Fields, in order: D gene, J gene, V gene, clone size, CDR3 DNA, CDR3 protein. A D gene is named only where the DNA matches it firmly. Only some rows state a clone size, as once, few, many or a class for expanded clones.

d_gene: NA
j_gene: TRBJ2-1
v_gene: TRBV4-1
abundance: NA
CDR3nt: TGCGCCAGCAGCCAAGATCAGCAGGGGAGGGATGAGCAGTTCTTC
CDR3aa: CASSQDQQGRDEQFF

d_gene: TRBD2
j_gene: TRBJ2-3
v_gene: TRBV6-1
abundance: few
CDR3nt: TGTGCCAGCAGTGGACTAGCGGGGGGGCCGTATACGCAGTATTTT
CDR3aa: CASSGLAGGPYTQYF

d_gene: NA
j_gene: TRBJ1-5
v_gene: TRBV2
abundance: NA
CDR3nt: TGTGCCAGCAGGGCTGATAGGGCGGGCAATCAGCCCCAGCATTTT
CDR3aa: CASRADRAGNQPQHF

d_gene: TRBD2
j_gene: TRBJ2-1
v_gene: TRBV10-3
abundance: NA
CDR3nt: TGTGCCATCAGTGAGTCACTCGGGGGGGCCGAATTCCGCTACAATGAGCAGTTCTTC
CDR3aa: CAISESLGGAEFRYNEQFF

d_gene: NA
j_gene: TRBJ1-1
v_gene: TRBV5-5
abundance: NA
CDR3nt: TGTGCCAGCAGCTTGTATCTGGGGCAGGGGAACACTGAAGCTTTCTTT
CDR3aa: CASSLYLGQGNTEAFF

d_gene: NA
j_gene: TRBJ2-7
v_gene: TRBV20-1
abundance: once
CDR3nt: TGCAGTGCTAGTTCAGGTCAGAACTACGAGCAGTACTTC
CDR3aa: CSASSGQNYEQYF

d_gene: TRBD1
j_gene: TRBJ1-6
v_gene: TRBV5-1
abundance: NA
CDR3nt: TGCGCCAGCAGCTTGAGGGACAGATATAATTCACCCCTCCACTTT
CDR3aa: CASSLRDRYNSPLHF

d_gene: NA
j_gene: TRBJ1-3
v_gene: TRBV4-1
abundance: NA
CDR3nt: TGCGCCAGCAGTCACCAGGGACGGCGAAACACCATATATTTT
CDR3aa: CASSHQGRRNTIYF

d_gene: TRBD1
j_gene: TRBJ2-7
v_gene: TRBV7-2
abundance: NA
CDR3nt: TGTGCCAGCAGCGCACGACAGGGGGGAGGTTGGGAGCAGTACTTC
CDR3aa: CASSARQGGGWEQYF

d_gene: TRBD1
j_gene: TRBJ2-2
v_gene: TRBV12-3/TRBV12-4
abundance: NA
CDR3nt: TGTGCCAGCAGTCCATTGCCGGGACAGGGGACCGGGGAGCTGTTTTTT
CDR3aa: CASSPLPGQGTGELFF

d_gene: TRBD2
j_gene: TRBJ2-1
v_gene: TRBV9
abundance: NA
CDR3nt: TGTGCCAGCAGCAGGGAAGCTAGCGGGGGGAGTACTGCTCTTGAGCAGTTCTTC
CDR3aa: CASSREASGGSTALEQFF

d_gene: NA
j_gene: TRBJ2-2
v_gene: TRBV12-3/TRBV12-4
abundance: few
CDR3nt: TGTGCCAGCAGTTTAGTTAGCGCGAGCACCGGGGAGCTGTTTTTT
CDR3aa: CASSLVSASTGELFF

d_gene: NA
j_gene: TRBJ2-1
v_gene: TRBV6-1
abundance: NA
CDR3nt: TGTGCCAGCAGTGAATTGGCCAGGGGCTACAATGAGCAGTTCTTC
CDR3aa: CASSELARGYNEQFF

d_gene: NA
j_gene: TRBJ2-6
v_gene: TRBV2
abundance: once
CDR3nt: TGTGCCAGCAGGGCAAGAACAGGATTCGCCTCTGGGGCCAACGTCCTGACTTTC
CDR3aa: CASRARTGFASGANVLTF

d_gene: TRBD2
j_gene: TRBJ2-7
v_gene: TRBV4-2
abundance: NA
CDR3nt: TGTGCCAGCAGCCAAGATCTAGCGGGGCCGTCCTACGAGCAGTACTTC
CDR3aa: CASSQDLAGPSYEQYF

d_gene: NA
j_gene: TRBJ2-5
v_gene: TRBV28
abundance: NA
CDR3nt: TGTGCCAGCAGTTTACCCCGACACCAAGAGACCCAGTACTTC
CDR3aa: CASSLPRHQETQYF

d_gene: NA
j_gene: TRBJ1-1
v_gene: TRBV20-1
abundance: NA
CDR3nt: TGCAGTGCTGCTGGGGGCAGAGTCCTCAAACCCCTGAACACTGAAGCTTTCTTT
CDR3aa: CSAAGGRVLKPLNTEAFF

d_gene: NA
j_gene: TRBJ1-2
v_gene: TRBV6-1
abundance: NA
CDR3nt: TGTGCCAGCAGTGAAAGGGCGGGCGGCTACACCTTC
CDR3aa: CASSERAGGYTF

d_gene: NA
j_gene: TRBJ2-6
v_gene: TRBV4-2
abundance: few
CDR3nt: TGTGCCAGCAGCCAGGCCGGGACCACTTCTGGGGCCAACGTCCTGACTTTC
CDR3aa: CASSQAGTTSGANVLTF

d_gene: NA
j_gene: TRBJ2-7
v_gene: TRBV12-3/TRBV12-4
abundance: NA
CDR3nt: TGTGCCAGCAGGAAGGGGGGACTTTACGTCGGCGAGCAGTACTTC
CDR3aa: CASRKGGLYVGEQYF

d_gene: TRBD1
j_gene: TRBJ2-7
v_gene: TRBV6-5
abundance: NA
CDR3nt: TGTGCCAGCAGATCAAACCGGGACAGGTCCTACGAGCAGTACTTC
CDR3aa: CASRSNRDRSYEQYF

d_gene: NA
j_gene: TRBJ1-5
v_gene: TRBV12-3/TRBV12-4
abundance: NA
CDR3nt: TGTGCCAGCAGTAAGGACAGCCGACAGCCCCAGCATTTT
CDR3aa: CASSKDSRQPQHF

d_gene: TRBD2
j_gene: TRBJ2-5
v_gene: TRBV5-1
abundance: NA
CDR3nt: TGCGCCAGCAGCTTCGGACATAGCGGGGGGGAGACCCAGTACTTC
CDR3aa: CASSFGHSGGETQYF

d_gene: NA
j_gene: TRBJ1-4
v_gene: TRBV4-1
abundance: NA
CDR3nt: TGCGCCAGCAGCCAAGTCGGAACGTCAGTCGGTAATGAAAAACTGTTTTTT
CDR3aa: CASSQVGTSVGNEKLFF

d_gene: NA
j_gene: TRBJ2-7
v_gene: TRBV7-2
abundance: NA
CDR3nt: TGTGCCAGCAGCTTAGAAGTTGGGTACGAGCAGTACTTC
CDR3aa: CASSLEVGYEQYF

d_gene: TRBD1
j_gene: TRBJ2-5
v_gene: TRBV7-2
abundance: NA
CDR3nt: TGTGCCAGCAGCCGGGACAGGGTCGAGACCCAGTACTTC
CDR3aa: CASSRDRVETQYF

d_gene: NA
j_gene: TRBJ2-2
v_gene: TRBV9
abundance: NA
CDR3nt: TGTGCCAGCAGCGCGACATTCAGCGGGGAGCTGTTTTTT
CDR3aa: CASSATFSGELFF

d_gene: NA
j_gene: TRBJ2-7
v_gene: TRBV2
abundance: few
CDR3nt: TGTGCCAGCAGTCAAGGGGTGGAGCAGTACTTC
CDR3aa: CASSQGVEQYF

d_gene: TRBD2
j_gene: TRBJ2-5
v_gene: TRBV4-2
abundance: few
CDR3nt: TGTGCCAGCAGCCAAGATTCAGGCGGGGGGGCCCGGGAGACCCAGTACTTC
CDR3aa: CASSQDSGGGARETQYF

d_gene: NA
j_gene: TRBJ1-1
v_gene: TRBV10-3
abundance: NA
CDR3nt: TGTGCCCATAGCCCGGGACTCAAGAACACTGAAGCTTTCTTT
CDR3aa: CAHSPGLKNTEAFF

d_gene: NA
j_gene: TRBJ2-7
v_gene: TRBV12-3/TRBV12-4
abundance: NA
CDR3nt: TGTGCCAGCAGTTTAGGGAGCTCCTACGAGCAGTACTTC
CDR3aa: CASSLGSSYEQYF

d_gene: TRBD2
j_gene: TRBJ2-3
v_gene: TRBV20-1
abundance: NA
CDR3nt: TGCAGTGCTAGAGATCTCGCGGCTAGCGGGAGTAGCACAGATACGCAGTATTTT
CDR3aa: CSARDLAASGSSTDTQYF